Sequencing of this T cell receptor (beta chain) was carried out in a study of technical replicates of blood from a handful of donors. Produced via immunoSEQ multiplex PCR; TCRdb's table is partial and in-frame only. The sample contains some 70,000 clones, roughly nine tenths of which appear only once. The CDR3 extends over 12 amino acids. Germline CDR1 and CDR2: SGHRS and YFSETQ. V lost 2 bases to trimming and J lost 6 bases, with 9 bases between them. This rearrangement joins TRBV5-1 to TRBJ2-7; unclear D gene. Input material: T cells isolated from PBMCs. This TCR derives from a human donor in good health. The CDR3 coding sequence is TGCGCCAGCAGCTTTATAGCCGGCGAGCAGTACTTC. Residues: CASSFIAGEQYF.